The source of this TCR beta chain is a study of shared clonotypes between healthy human individuals. The study, taken as a whole, reports: Estimated richness values were generally larger in naive subsets than in memory subsets.

Trimming shortened V by 6 bases and J by 0 bases, and 11 bases separated the two germline ends. CDR3 length equals 15 residues. CDR1 MNHEY and CDR2 SVGAGI come from the germline V gene. Each subset's genomic DNA was split evenly across several immunoSEQ plates. Assay used: immunoSEQ multiplex PCR; TCRdb lists only in-frame clones, some missing. The repertoire holds 2 million to 2.5 million clones, with around 95% as singletons. In regard to this clone: Its target is unknown.

The V gene is TRBV6-5, the J gene TRBJ2-2; the D gene is possibly TRBD2 (5 bases). The material sequenced was naive CD4+ T cells sorted from blood. The subset here: CD45RA+ positively selected. This clonotype was obtained from a man aged 18 to 30 in good health. CDR3 residues: CASSSPDSNTGELFF. In DNA form, the CDR3 reads TGTGCCAGCAGCTCCCCGGACTCGAACACCGGGGAGCTGTTTTTT.